The next 15 T cell receptor beta chains were all read from a single sample in a study of T cell responses to AZD1222 COVID-19 vaccine (TCRdb year 2021). The time point label here, explained by the study, means: about 28 days (+/-7) after the second vaccine dose. Library generation was performed with the immunoSEQ multiplex PCR assay. The table was pulled from immuneACCESS by TCRdb, which kept in-frame rearrangements only. Such tables lose some clones; where checked, under half of the loss comes from unresolved V genes, and the rest has no known cause. The sample includes some 150,000 clones, with about 87% observed a single time. Clones ranked in the top ten supply about 8.9% of the sample. The source was peripheral blood, collected 28 days after the second AZD1222 dose. The origin of the receptors is an adult who received the AZD1222 COVID-19 vaccine.

The V call is TRBV7-2, the J call TRBJ2-7; 9 bases align to TRBD2. CDR3 length: 16 residues. V was clipped by 5 bases and J by 0 bases; unmatched bases: 8. Germline loops: CDR1 SGHTA, CDR2 FQGNSA. The CDR3 DNA sequence: TGTGCCAGCAGCCTCAGACTAGCGGAAGGCTCCTACGAGCAGTACTTC. Translation gives CASSLRLAEGSYEQYF.

This sequence joins TRBV4-1 and TRBJ2-2; D gene unclear. The germline CDR1 and CDR2 sequences are MGHRA and YSYEKL. This CDR3 has 15 residues. V shed 1 base and J shed 4 bases, with 10 bases lying between them. CDR3 region: CASSQGGVSTGELFF. The CDR3, as DNA: TGCGCCAGCAGCCAAGGAGGAGTAAGCACCGGGGAGCTGTTTTTT.

The chain recombines TRBV29-1 with TRBJ2-4, with 8 bases that match TRBD2. The CDR3 totals 13 residues. Trimming cost V 1 base and J 5 bases; bases outside gene matches: 1. The germline gives CDR1 SQVTM, CDR2 ANQGSEA. CDR3 protein: CSVEAGGENIQYF. The CDR3 DNA reads as TGCAGCGTTGAAGCGGGGGGGGAAAACATTCAGTACTTC.

V gene TRBV2 combines with J gene TRBJ2-1; 16 bases map to TRBD2. In germline, CDR1 is SNHLY, CDR2 FYNNEI. Trimming cost V 10 bases and J 3 bases; bases outside gene matches: 3. The CDR3 runs to 15 residues. In DNA, the CDR3 is TGTGCCACCGGGACTAGCGGGAGGGTCTACAATGAGCAGTTCTTC. Translated, it gives CATGTSGRVYNEQFF.

The V gene is TRBV18, the J gene TRBJ2-7; D gene unclear. Germline V lookup: CDR1 KGHSH, CDR2 LQKENI. Trimming removed 4 bases from V and 6 bases from J, with 16 bases in between. The CDR3 has 14 amino acids. CDR3 sequence: CASSLDRVAGEQYF. The CDR3, as DNA: TGTGCCAGCTCACTGGACCGTGTGGCCGGCGAGCAGTACTTC.

The V and J genes are TRBV5-1 and TRBJ2-2; a possible D gene is TRBD2 (5 bases). This CDR3 has 15 amino acids. The germline V gene has CDR1 SGHRS and CDR2 YFSETQ. Trimming removed 1 base from V and 8 bases from J, with 15 bases in between. The CDR3 DNA follows: TGCGCCAGCAGCTTGTCCCCTAGCATCGAGGGGGAGCTGTTTTTT. It codes for CASSLSPSIEGELFF.

This chain uses TRBV19 with TRBJ2-3; D may be TRBD2 (6 bases). Trimming removed 5 bases at V and 1 base at J, with 16 bases between. Looked up from germline, CDR1 is LNHDA and CDR2 is SQIVND (reference sequence). This CDR3 is 16 amino acids long. CDR3: CASSAVDRRGTDTQYF. CDR3 sequence (DNA): TGTGCCAGTAGTGCCGTTGACCGGAGGGGCACAGATACGCAGTATTTT.

The chain carries TRBV6-1 and TRBJ1-6, with a weak D call TRBD1 (5 bases). With 3 bases removed from V and 0 bases from J, the gap between germline ends came to 18 bases. CDR1 is MNHNS and CDR2 is SASEGT in the germline V gene. The CDR3 sequence is 19 residues long. The CDR3 sequence: CASSDILPRGRSYNSPLHF. CDR3 coding DNA: TGTGCCAGCAGTGATATTCTCCCTAGGGGTCGCTCCTATAATTCACCCCTCCACTTT.

The V and J genes are TRBV7-9 and TRBJ2-3; no reliable D call. The CDR3 contains 11 residues. Trimming removed 8 bases from V and 4 bases from J, with 7 bases in between. From germline, CDR1 is SEHNR and CDR2 FQNEAQ (reference sequence). The CDR3 region has the DNA TGTGCCAGCGGCCGTGCAGATACGCAGTATTTT. As protein: CASGRADTQYF.

The chain is built from TRBV30 and TRBJ2-7; TRBD2 agrees at 11 bases. The V and J ends lost 3 bases and 1 base, in that order; junction bases with no gene match: 14. The CDR3 contains 18 residues. The germline V gene has CDR1 GTSNPN and CDR2 SVGIG (reference sequence). CDR3 coding DNA: TGTGCCTGGAGCCAAACGTCCCGGACTAGCGGGTCTTCCTACGAGCAGTACTTC. Translation gives CAWSQTSRTSGSSYEQYF.

The chain employs TRBV6-2 or TRBV6-3 and TRBJ1-2; 7 positions agree with TRBD1. Germline-derived CDR1 and CDR2 are MNHEY and SVGEGT. J gave up 3 bases and V 2 bases, and 6 bases lay outside the gene matches. CDR3 length: 15 amino acids. The CDR3, as DNA: TGTGCCAGCAGTTACAGGGGTCAGGGGGACTATGGCTACACCTTC. Encoded protein: CASSYRGQGDYGYTF.

The gene calls are TRBV16 and TRBJ2-1; 8 bases map to TRBD2. The germline CDR1 and CDR2 sequences are KGHSY and FQNENV. The CDR3 is 16 residues long. With 4 bases clipped from V and 12 bases from J, the junction kept 17 bases outside the gene matches. The DNA of the CDR3 is TGTGCCAGCAGCCTAGAGGGGATAGCGGGACCTCCTGGGCAGTTCTTC. Residues: CASSLEGIAGPPGQFF.

The V gene is TRBV5-6, the J gene TRBJ1-1, with TRBD1 matching 8 bases. The germline gives CDR1 SGHDT, CDR2 YYEEEE. The V and J ends lost 2 bases and 3 bases, in that order; junction bases with no gene match: 6. The CDR3 has 15 amino acids. CDR3 sequence (DNA): TGTGCCAGCAGCTTACAGGGGGTGGGCGACACTGAAGCTTTCTTT. Its protein product is CASSLQGVGDTEAFF.

The rearrangement uses TRBV9 and TRBJ2-2; D is perhaps TRBD1 (6 bases). Per the germline V gene, CDR1 is SGDLS and CDR2 is YYNGEE. The V end lost 0 bases, the J end lost 6 bases, and 6 bases lay between the germline ends. The CDR3 is made up of 13 amino acids. The CDR3 spells CASSVEGAGELFF. The CDR3 DNA follows: TGTGCCAGCAGCGTAGAGGGGGCCGGGGAGCTGTTTTTT.

V is TRBV18 and J is TRBJ2-3; D is unclear. Germline V CDR1 and CDR2: KGHSH, LQKENI. This CDR3 has 15 residues. The germline V and J ends were trimmed by 4 bases and 2 bases, with 13 bases remaining between them. This CDR3 is CASSLSLGSTDTQYF. The CDR3 DNA reads as TGTGCCAGCTCACTCTCATTGGGATCCACAGATACGCAGTATTTT.